The T cell receptor (beta chain) under discussion was sequenced for a study of blood T cell repertoires in COVID-19. The wider study: There were acute and convalescent COVID-19 samples, and they came from the United States, Italy and Spain. Sample material is recorded as cDNA or gDNA derived from T cells, B-cell-depleted T cells, or PBMCs.

Sequencing used immunoSEQ multiplex PCR; TCRdb keeps in-frame clones, though not all of them. The sample yields 220,000 or so clones, 70% to 90% seen once. Trimming took 6 bases from V and 3 from J; bases not matched to a gene: 6. The length of the CDR3 is 14 residues. CDR1 is MNHEY and CDR2 is SVGAGI in the germline V gene. Patients of the Seattle cohort, enrolled during active infection, were followed longitudinally. The sample taken for sequencing was peripheral blood. The rearrangement links TRBV6-5 to TRBJ2-7, with 9 bases fitting TRBD2. The TCR originated in a woman between 45 and 65 years old with COVID-19, enrolled during active disease. The CDR3 DNA is TGTGCCAGCAGCCAGCGGGGGGCTGGCTACGAGCAGTACTTC. It codes for CASSQRGAGYEQYF.